The 4 T cell receptor beta chains in this list originate from one sample, sequenced in a study of T-cell memory formation after mild COVID-19. TCRdb ran MiXCR on the 5' RACE reads and lists one entry per CDR3 protein. The sample has about 290,000 distinct CDR3 sequences, roughly 15% seen once; the top ten hold 22%. Sequencing was performed on PBMCs or a T cell subset sorted from them (not recorded which). These receptors were obtained from a man aged 18 to 30 who had mild COVID-19 (a few samples of this study predate the infection). Cell type and time point are not known.

The J gene is TRBJ2-3, the V gene TRBV6-5; D remains ambiguous. The CDR3 runs to 15 residues. The germline V gene has CDR1 MNHEY and CDR2 SVGAGI. V lost 5 bases and J lost 1, with 13 bases in between. The CDR3 sequence: CASSPNSPRTDTQYF. CDR3 nucleotides: TGTGCCAGCAGTCCTAACAGCCCCCGCACAGATACGCAGTATTTT.

J is TRBJ2-1 and V is TRBV10-2; maybe TRBD2 (6 bases). Germline V gene data show CDR1 as WSHSY and CDR2 as SAAADI. There are 13 residues in the CDR3. V was clipped by 6 bases and J by 5 bases, with 11 bases between them. The CDR3 reads CASRTGSNNEQFF. CDR3 sequence (DNA): TGCGCCAGCAGGACCGGGAGCAACAATGAGCAGTTCTTC.

The rearrangement uses TRBV14 and TRBJ1-6, with D unclear. This CDR3 spans 13 amino acids. Germline CDR1 and CDR2: SGHDN and FVKESK. Between the trimmed V and J ends, which lost 4 bases and 10 bases, there was a span of 11 bases. CDR3 nucleotides: TGTGCCAGCAGCCTCGACATGGGGTCACCCCTCCACTTT. Residues: CASSLDMGSPLHF.

This clonotype was picked up many times. The chain joins TRBV5-1 to TRBJ2-7, with 7 bases that match TRBD2. Looked up from germline, CDR1 is SGHRS and CDR2 is YFSETQ. V trimming: 4 bases; J trimming: 0 bases; junction bases outside the gene matches: 4. The CDR3 is 14 amino acids. CDR3 sequence: CASSTPGGSYEQYF. The CDR3 DNA reads as TGCGCCAGCAGCACTCCGGGGGGCTCCTACGAGCAGTACTTC.